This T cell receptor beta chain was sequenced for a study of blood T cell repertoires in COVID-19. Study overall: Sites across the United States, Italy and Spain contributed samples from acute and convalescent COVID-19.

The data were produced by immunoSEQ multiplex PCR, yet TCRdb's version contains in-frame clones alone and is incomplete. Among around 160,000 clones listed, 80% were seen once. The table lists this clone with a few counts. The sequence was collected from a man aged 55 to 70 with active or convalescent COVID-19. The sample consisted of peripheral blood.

CDR3 sequence: CATSRGGRGGDQPQHF. The CDR3 DNA is TGTGCCACCAGCAGAGGAGGGCGGGGAGGAGATCAGCCCCAGCATTTT. The rearrangement uses TRBV15 and TRBJ1-5; no clear D. CDR3 size: 16 residues. CDR1 LNHNV and CDR2 YYDKDF come from the germline V gene (reference sequence). The V end was cut by 1 base, the J end by 5 bases, with 15 bases between.